This paragraph reports one T cell receptor (beta chain). The data are from a study of blood T cell repertoires in COVID-19. Study-level information: From T cells, B-cell-depleted T cells, or PBMCs came the material, which was cDNA or gDNA.

In the original analysis: How many nucleated cells were present was estimated from reference gene primer amplification. Sequencing used immunoSEQ multiplex PCR; TCRdb keeps in-frame clones, though not all of them. That table furnishes V, J and clone size, whereas the DNA furnished D and trimming. The table includes about 190,000 clones, approximately 90% detected once. The V and J ends lost 6 bases and 4 bases, in that order; junction bases with no gene match: 4. CDR1 LNHDA and CDR2 SQIVND come from the germline V gene (reference sequence). CDR3 length: 13 amino acids. The specimen was peripheral blood. The receptor was isolated from a man aged 25-45 years with acute or convalescent COVID-19. This sequence joins TRBV19 and TRBJ1-1; TRBD1 matches at 8 bases. The CDR3: CASSRTGGTEAFF. The CDR3 DNA is TGTGCCAGTAGCCGTACAGGGGGCACTGAAGCTTTCTTT.